These 12 T cell receptor beta chains were all obtained from the same sample, sequenced in a study of T cell repertoires in cytomegalovirus infection. MiXCR, applied by TCRdb to the reads, yields one record per CDR3 protein. The table includes 300,000 to 400,000 distinct CDR3 sequences, about 29% detected once. Their antigens are not known. The input for sequencing was cultured PBMCs, taken from culture after CMV antigen stimulation. These receptors were obtained from a human donor in good health (CMV status not recorded). Some clones in this sample may be carry-over from other donors' samples.

A few counts support this clonotype. The chain links TRBV29-1 to TRBJ2-1; D not resolved. The V gene lost 3 bases and the J gene lost 6 bases, with 12 bases spanning the gap. CDR3 size: 13 residues. Germline lookup yields CDR1 SQVTM and CDR2 ANQGSEA. CDR3 in DNA: TGCAGCGTTGAGCCCCCGGCCAGCAATGAGCAGTTCTTC. It encodes CSVEPPASNEQFF.

This clonotype was recorded a few times. Here the CDR3 DNA reads TGCGCCAGCAGCTTGAGGGTCGCAGATACGCAGTATTTT. Its translation: CASSLRVADTQYF. The chain recombines TRBV5-1 with TRBJ2-3; no reliable D call. This CDR3 is 13 amino acids long. Germline V CDR1 and CDR2: SGHRS, YFSETQ. V was cut by 1 base and J by 4 bases, with 7 bases left in between.

In its sample, this clonotype was seen a few times. The rearrangement uses TRBV4-2 and TRBJ2-5, with TRBD1 matching over 7 bases. The CDR3 extends over 13 amino acids. The V segment lost 8 bases and the J segment 2 bases; nucleotides outside the gene matches: 5. From germline, CDR1 is LGHNA and CDR2 YNFKEQ. The CDR3 is CASGTAKQETQYF. CDR3 coding DNA: TGTGCCAGCGGGACAGCGAAGCAAGAGACCCAGTACTTC.

This clonotype was observed a few times. The chain joins TRBV15 to TRBJ2-5, with D unresolved. In germline, CDR1 is LNHNV, CDR2 YYDKDF (reference sequence). The CDR3 is made up of 13 amino acids. V was trimmed by 0 bases and J by 2 bases, leaving 4 bases between them. The CDR3 coding sequence is TGTGCCACCAGCAGAGATCTGCAAGAGACCCAGTACTTC. It encodes CATSRDLQETQYF.

This clonotype was counted ten times or more. The chain recombines TRBV12-3 or TRBV12-4 with TRBJ1-6; D not certain. This CDR3 has 13 residues. Trimming took off 6 bases at V and 10 bases at J, with 13 bases between the two ends. The CDR3 nucleotides read TGTGCCAGCAGCCAAAGCGGAGACTCACCCCTCCACTTT. Translated: CASSQSGDSPLHF.

The chain is built from TRBV10-3 and TRBJ2-5; D is unresolved. The CDR3 totals 12 residues. Germline CDR1 and CDR2: ENHRY and SYGVKD. V lost 0 bases and J 4 bases, leaving 3 bases between the germline ends. CDR3 sequence (DNA): TGTGCCATCAGTGAGTCTGCAGAGACCCAGTACTTC. Residues: CAISESAETQYF.

This clonotype appeared many times. This chain joins TRBV7-6 and TRBJ1-4; no clear D. Trimming took 5 bases from V and 6 from J, leaving 19 bases between them. The CDR3 is 16 amino acids. The germline V gene encodes CDR1 SGHVS and CDR2 FNYEAQ. CDR3 region: CASSPRLGGNDEKLFF. The CDR3 DNA reads as TGTGCCAGCAGCCCCCGTTTGGGCGGTAATGATGAAAAACTGTTTTTT.

This rearrangement joins TRBV28 to TRBJ2-5; 7 positions match TRBD2. Germline CDR1 is MDHEN and CDR2 is SYDVKM. CDR3 size: 18 residues. Trimming removed 3 bases from V and 2 bases from J; junction bases left unmatched: 15. This CDR3 reads CASSFPPHLAVGQETQYF. The CDR3 DNA follows: TGTGCCAGCAGTTTCCCCCCTCACCTAGCGGTGGGGCAAGAGACCCAGTACTTC.

This clonotype was detected ten times or more. The chain employs TRBV6-1 and TRBJ2-1; 10 nucleotides align to TRBD2. The CDR3 spans 15 residues. Germline values: CDR1 MNHNS, CDR2 SASEGT. With 5 bases clipped from V and 1 base from J, the junction kept 2 bases outside the gene matches. The CDR3 DNA is TGTGCCAGCAGTCAACTAGCGGGATCCTACAATGAGCAGTTCTTC. This sequence encodes CASSQLAGSYNEQFF.

The rearrangement links TRBV19 to TRBJ1-2, with a possible D match to TRBD1 (6 bases). Germline loops: CDR1 LNHDA, CDR2 SQIVND (reference sequence). Trimming stripped 5 bases from V and 0 bases from J, with 16 bases between. The CDR3 sequence is 16 residues long. The CDR3 reads CASSFGGGAANYGYTF. In DNA, the CDR3 is TGTGCCAGTAGTTTCGGTGGGGGGGCCGCTAACTATGGCTACACCTTC.

The chain is built from TRBV18 and TRBJ1-6; 9 bases are shared with TRBD1. V was pared by 3 bases and J by 5 bases, with 8 bases of the junction left unmatched. This CDR3 contains 17 residues. CDR1 is KGHSH, CDR2 LQKENI, per germline. The CDR3, as DNA: TGTGCCAGCTCACCGGACGACAGGGGGACGAATAATTCACCCCTCCACTTT. Its translation is CASSPDDRGTNNSPLHF.

The chain joins TRBV2 to TRBJ1-5, with D hard to call. Per the germline V gene, CDR1 is SNHLY and CDR2 is FYNNEI. CDR3 length: 13 residues. V was cut by 8 bases and J by 3 bases, with 11 bases left in between. This CDR3 is CASGEDLNQPQHF. The CDR3 region has the DNA TGTGCCAGCGGGGAGGATCTCAATCAGCCCCAGCATTTT.